The clone carrying this T cell receptor beta chain was seen only a few times. Produced via immunoSEQ multiplex PCR; TCRdb's table is partial and in-frame only. The data hold approximately 100,000 clones, with around 94% observed a single time. V was cut by 7 bases and J by 6 bases, with 19 bases left in between. CDR1 is SQVTM and CDR2 is ANQGSEA in the germline V gene. The CDR3 covers 13 residues. This entry belongs to a study of T cell responses to AZD1222 COVID-19 vaccine. Study-level information: Second doses at about 4 or about 12 weeks were pooled.

This TCR derives from an adult in good health. The starting material was peripheral blood, obtained on day 0 of AZD1222 vaccination. V and J are TRBV29-1 and TRBJ2-7; maybe TRBD2 (8 bases). In DNA, the CDR3 is TGCAGCGCAGGGGGACTAGGTGTCGCCGAGCAGTACTTC. It codes for CSAGGLGVAEQYF.